This T cell receptor (beta chain) derives from a study of blood T cell repertoires in COVID-19. Only in-frame clones appear in the TCRdb table, and some are missing; sequencing was by immunoSEQ multiplex PCR. The sample contains over 150,000 clones, 70% to 90% of which appear only once. The source is a woman at least 80 years old with COVID-19, enrolled during active disease. Sequenced material: peripheral blood.

The CDR3 protein is CASRGGLAVDEQFF. As DNA, the CDR3 is TGTGCCAGCAGGGGGGGACTAGCGGTCGATGAGCAGTTCTTC. The V gene is TRBV2, the J gene TRBJ2-1; TRBD2 agrees at 11 bases. This CDR3 has 14 amino acids. In germline, CDR1 is SNHLY, CDR2 FYNNEI. Trimming took 6 bases from V and 8 from J; bases not matched to a gene: 6.